This TCR beta chain originates from a study of blood T cell repertoires in COVID-19 (dated by TCRdb to 2018 to 2020). Regarding the study in general: Collaborator samples came from the United States, Italy and Spain and covered acute and convalescent phases of COVID-19. The material from the prospective study consisted of cDNA or gDNA derived from T cells, B-cell-depleted T cells, or PBMCs. Subjects who had been exposed to COVID-19, were actively infected with it, or had recovered from it provided the deeply sampled blood TCRbeta repertoires that made up the dataset. The repertoires were released in a freely available public database intended as a resource for research on the immune response to SARS-CoV-2. The samples were drawn from two sources: the first 160 participants of the ongoing ImmuneRACE study, and 1,200 or so subjects contributed by 6 global collaborators. Sample metadata almost always included a de-identified subject ID, COVID-19 status, age in years and sex. Where available, HLA class I and class II types were obtained from metadata supplied by the sample provider rather than from assay-based typing. What the work shows at the level of the full study, not this receptor alone: Clinical and demographic metadata were provided uncurated, with the amount varying by source and participant.

TCRbeta CDR3 regions were amplified from genomic DNA using the immunoSEQ Assay, a bias-controlled multiplex PCR. The source study handled its data this way. The number of nucleated cells in each sample was estimated by amplification of reference gene primers within the assay. To quantify the absolute abundance of each unique TCRbeta CDR3 rearrangement, sequence reads were collapsed and filtered. For each sample, productive Simpson clonality was calculated as the square root of Simpson's diversity index over productive rearrangements. Sourced from immuneACCESS, this table was stored by TCRdb with only in-frame sequences that have V and J called. A share of the clones is absent; for the studies checked, an unresolved V gene accounts for under half, and the remainder has no known explanation. The DNA was the basis for D and trimming; V, J and clone size are from that table. This sample gives hundreds of thousands of clones in total; around 89% of them show up just once. About 4.6% of the sample comes from the top ten.

About this clone itself: There is no known antigen for this receptor. One base away there is no much larger clone; base qualities are not given.

Each collaborating institution followed its own protocols to collect whole blood in K2EDTA tubes. Collaborator samples were shipped for TCRbeta analysis as frozen whole blood, isolated PBMCs, or DNA extracted from either sample type. This TCR was sampled from a man aged 35-49 years with acute or convalescent COVID-19. Sequencing was performed on peripheral blood.

CDR3 sequence: CASSTGQLNEQFF. The DNA reads TGTGCCAGTAGTACGGGACAGCTTAATGAGCAGTTCTTC. The rearranged segments are TRBV19 and TRBJ2-1; the junction holds 7 bases that match TRBD1. The germline V gene (reference sequence) provides CDR1 LNHDA and CDR2 SQIVND. Inclusive of the bounding cysteine and phenylalanine, the CDR3 is 13 residues long. Of the read, only the CDR3 DNA is kept; its 39 bases are in frame from base 1. V is trimmed back by 4 bases and J by 7 bases, and the junction contains 4 bases that no gene match accounts for.